This TCR beta chain was observed in a study of early T cells in non-severe SARS-CoV-2 infection (dated by TCRdb to 2020 to 2023). With respect to the entire study: TCR sequencing used bulk RNA from unsorted whole blood, so alpha and beta chains could not be paired.

In the case of this clonotype: It lacks a known antigen. No per-base quality is available; no much larger clone lies one base away.

The CDR3 covers 13 residues, taking in both the cysteine and the phenylalanine. The entry retains the CDR3 DNA only, 39 bases that are in frame from base 1. The germline V gene (reference sequence) yields WNHNN for CDR1 and SYGVQD for CDR2. V gives up 7 bases and J gives up 6 bases, and the segment between their germline ends measures 12 bases. The study was a case-control design nested within a healthcare worker cohort in London, UK, with weekly nasopharyngeal swab PCR tests and blood sampling. Healthcare workers were recruited between 23 and 31 March 2020, during the week of the UK lockdown, and were followed weekly for up to roughly 15 weeks. General findings and caveats noted by the study authors: Matching against VDJdb was skewed toward anti-spike CD8 responses, likely underestimated virus-specific expansions, and missed private and CD4 specificities.

The method was 5' RACE. Instrument on record: NextSeq 500. In the TCR library protocol, unique molecular identifiers were attached to individual cDNA molecules to correct for PCR bias and sequencing error. Both TCR alpha and beta chains were sequenced, and tight co-correlation was observed between alpha and beta sequence abundances in each sample. Under the source paper's analysis protocol: Decombinator V4 was used to perform V gene, J gene and CDR3 annotation of TCR sequences. TCRs were defined as expanded if a significant change between any two time points was detected under a Poisson model with p below 0.0001. Abundances of TCRs were expressed as counts per million after normalisation to the total number of TCRs sequenced in each sample. MAIT TCRs were defined by TRAV1-2 paired with TRAJ12, TRAJ20 or TRAJ33, and iNKT TCRs by TRAV10 paired with TRAJ18. VDJdb, accessed 1 November 2021, was searched for CMV, EBV and SARS-CoV-2 annotated TCRs, with TCRs annotated for multiple antigens excluded. Using fastp trimming at Q25 and MiXCR clonotype assembly, TCRdb reanalyzed the public sequencing data and kept in-frame beta chains. One record per CDR3 amino acid sequence lists the most common genes and DNA. TCRdb, not the authors, supplied the V and J calls. A total of 35,000 or so distinct CDR3 sequences appear in this sample, less than 5.5% of them only once. The ten most abundant clones make up roughly 14% of the sample.

The TCR was taken from an adult who was a healthcare worker with PCR-confirmed SARS-CoV-2 infection or an uninfected control (not recorded which). Source material: whole blood. Recombination linked TRBV10-1 to TRBJ2-2; a weak D assignment points to TRBD1 (6 bases agree). The sequence in DNA is TGCGCCAGCATGGCAGGGGACGCCGGGGAGCTGTTTTTT. Its translation reads: CASMAGDAGELFF.